Listed below are T cell receptor beta chains from one sample, sequenced in a study of early T cells in non-severe SARS-CoV-2 infection. TCRdb used MiXCR to reprocess the 5' RACE reads, holding one entry per CDR3 protein. In the table there are around 26,000 distinct CDR3 sequences, about 4.5% of which are singletons. The sample consisted of whole blood. These receptors originate from an adult who was a healthcare worker with PCR-confirmed SARS-CoV-2 infection or an uninfected control (not recorded which). The CDR3 runs from the conserved cysteine through the conserved F or W. D genes are given only for firm matches. The size of a clone is reported for some rows only, either as once, few or many, or as a class for expanded clones.

v_call	d_call	clone_size	cdr3_length	j_call	cdr3_nt	cdr3_aa
TRBV19	-	many	14	TRBJ2-2	TGTGCCAGTATAAGGCGGGGTAATACCGGGGAGCTGTTTTTT	CASIRRGNTGELFF
TRBV28	-	few	14	TRBJ1-5	TGTGCCAGCAACTCAGGGATTAGCAATCAGCCCCAGCATTTT	CASNSGISNQPQHF
TRBV5-1	-	many	15	TRBJ2-3	TGCGCCAGCAGAGTTCGGGGAGAGGGGCCAGATACGCAGTATTTT	CASRVRGEGPDTQYF
TRBV4-3	-	many	13	TRBJ2-3	TGCGCCAGCAGCCGAACCGGCACAGATACGCAGTATTTT	CASSRTGTDTQYF
TRBV29-1	-	many	12	TRBJ2-1	TGCAGCGCCCCCGGGGGAGCTGGGGAGCAGTTCTTC	CSAPGGAGEQFF
TRBV25-1	TRBD1	many	15	TRBJ1-5	TGTGCCAGCAGTGGGGGGGGACAGACGAATCAGCCCCAGCATTTT	CASSGGGQTNQPQHF
TRBV23-1	-	many	18	TRBJ1-5	TGCGCCAGCACCTTTTGGGGCCAGCAGGCCACGAACAATCAGCCCCAGCATTTT	CASTFWGQQATNNQPQHF
TRBV19	-	-	13	TRBJ2-3	TGTGCCAGTACCACGACGGAGGATGGTACGCAGTATTTT	CASTTTEDGTQYF
TRBV5-5	-	many	14	TRBJ1-6	TGTGCCAGCAGCTTGCTACAGGGTAATTCACCCCTCCACTTT	CASSLLQGNSPLHF
TRBV7-3	-	many	16	TRBJ1-1	TGTGCCAGCAGCTTAAGGGGTGGGGGATCGTACACTGAAGCTTTCTTT	CASSLRGGGSYTEAFF
TRBV29-1	-	many	14	TRBJ1-5	TGCAGCGTTTCCGCGGGGGGCGGCAATCAGCCCCAGCATTTT	CSVSAGGGNQPQHF
TRBV5-5	TRBD1	many	15	TRBJ2-5	TGTGCCAGCAGCTTTGACGCCAGGGGGATAGAGACCCAGTACTTC	CASSFDARGIETQYF
TRBV24-1	TRBD1	many	16	TRBJ2-2	TGTGCCACCAGTGCGTCGGCAGGGGGCCTAACCGGGGAGCTGTTTTTT	CATSASAGGLTGELFF
TRBV12-3/TRBV12-4	TRBD1	-	14	TRBJ1-2	TGTGCCAGCACCCCGACAGGGGCGAACTATGGCTACACCTTC	CASTPTGANYGYTF
TRBV6-5	TRBD2	many	15	TRBJ2-7	TGTGCCAGCAGCGAGACTAGCGGATCCTCCTACGAGCAGTACTTC	CASSETSGSSYEQYF
TRBV12-3/TRBV12-4	TRBD2	many	16	TRBJ2-3	TGTGCCAGCACCACAGGACTAGCGGGAAGCGCAGATACGCAGTATTTT	CASTTGLAGSADTQYF
TRBV7-9	TRBD2	many	14	TRBJ2-7	TGTGCCAGCAGCCGACTAGCGAGCTCCTACGAGCAGTACTTC	CASSRLASSYEQYF
TRBV6-1	TRBD2	many	17	TRBJ2-1	TGTGCCAGCAGGTGGACTAGCGGGGGTAGCTCCTACAATGAGCAGTTCTTC	CASRWTSGGSSYNEQFF
TRBV10-3	TRBD1	many	15	TRBJ1-2	TGTGCCATCAGTGAGTCGGGGACAGGGAGCTATGGCTACACCTTC	CAISESGTGSYGYTF
TRBV20-1	TRBD2	many	13	TRBJ2-7	TGCAGTTCCTTGCGGGAGGGCTCCCACGAGCAGTACTTC	CSSLREGSHEQYF
TRBV28	-	many	14	TRBJ1-2	TGTGCCAGCAGTTTCGCCAGGGTCGACTATGGCTACACCTTC	CASSFARVDYGYTF
TRBV24-1	TRBD2	many	15	TRBJ2-1	TGTGCCACCAGTGAAGCGAGTAGCGGGAGGTATGAGCAGTTCTTC	CATSEASSGRYEQFF
TRBV6-1	TRBD2	many	18	TRBJ2-1	TGTGCCAGCAGTGAATTGTATTGGCGGGACTACCAATACAATGAGCAGTTCTTC	CASSELYWRDYQYNEQFF
TRBV7-9	-	few	15	TRBJ2-3	TGTGCCAGCAGCCGCCTTGACGGGAGCACAGATACGCAGTATTTT	CASSRLDGSTDTQYF
TRBV3-1	-	few	13	TRBJ1-1	TGTGCCAGCAGCCAAGATCAGGGGTCGTCAGCTTTCTTT	CASSQDQGSSAFF
TRBV7-8	-	many	15	TRBJ2-1	TGTGCCAGCACCCTGGGGGCAGGCGAATACAATGAGCAGTTCTTC	CASTLGAGEYNEQFF
TRBV4-3	-	many	16	TRBJ1-2	TGCGCCAGCAGCCAAGACCGCCAGGGCGTGAACTATGGCTACACCTTC	CASSQDRQGVNYGYTF
TRBV5-1	TRBD1	many	15	TRBJ1-4	TGCGCCAGCAGCTATGAGGGACAGACGAATGAAAAACTGTTTTTT	CASSYEGQTNEKLFF
TRBV15	TRBD2	-	16	TRBJ2-1	TGTGCCACCAGCAGAGAGGCTAGCGGGAGAGGGAATGAGCAGTTCTTC	CATSREASGRGNEQFF
TRBV7-2	-	many	12	TRBJ2-5	TGTGCCAGCAGCTTAGGCAGGGAGACCCAGTACTTC	CASSLGRETQYF
TRBV4-3	-	many	18	TRBJ2-2	TGCGCCAGCAGCCCGTGGGACTCTCAGTCCGAGAACACCGGGGAGCTGTTTTTT	CASSPWDSQSENTGELFF
TRBV20-1	-	many	12	TRBJ2-2	TGCAGTGCTGGCGGGACTGGCGGGGAGCTGTTTTTT	CSAGGTGGELFF
TRBV5-6	TRBD2	many	15	TRBJ2-1	TGTGCCAGCAGCTTGGACTTACTAGCGGGATGGGAGCAGTTCTTC	CASSLDLLAGWEQFF
TRBV10-3	-	many	14	TRBJ1-2	TGTGCCATCAGCCCGACAGCAACTAACTATGGCTACACCTTC	CAISPTATNYGYTF
TRBV20-1	TRBD2	many	15	TRBJ2-7	TGCAGTGCTACCACACCTCGGGGACTAGCGGGGGAGCAGTACTTC	CSATTPRGLAGEQYF
TRBV3-1	-	many	13	TRBJ1-2	TGTGCCAGCAGCCAAACGGGGGCGCGGGGCTACACCTTC	CASSQTGARGYTF
TRBV12-3/TRBV12-4	-	many	16	TRBJ2-2	TGTGCCAGCAGTTTAGCCCGGGGGATGAACACCGGGGAGCTGTTTTTT	CASSLARGMNTGELFF
TRBV4-2	-	many	16	TRBJ2-1	TGTGCCAGCAGCCTAGGGGATGGACTGTCAATCAATGAGCAGTTCTTC	CASSLGDGLSINEQFF
TRBV7-8	-	many	15	TRBJ1-6	TGTGCCAGCAGCTTAGGAGACTCCTATAATTCACCCCTCCACTTT	CASSLGDSYNSPLHF
TRBV10-3	TRBD2	many	20	TRBJ2-3	TGTGCCATCAGTGAGCCACACACCGGGACTAGCGGGACTTTCACAGATACGCAGTATTTT	CAISEPHTGTSGTFTDTQYF
TRBV7-2	TRBD2	many	15	TRBJ2-3	TGTGCCAGCAGCTTAGCGGGAGGGCGCACAGATACGCAGTATTTT	CASSLAGGRTDTQYF